This T cell receptor (beta chain) was sequenced during a study of memory CD4+ T cells and cytomegalovirus serostatus. The sort gate was single viable CD3+CD4+CD8-CD45RO+ cells for memory CD4+ T cells. CD4+ T cells were isolated by positive magnetic selection. TCRdb's copy holds only in-frame clones and misses some; the assay was immunoSEQ multiplex PCR. The profile shows about 75,000 clones, roughly three quarters of them singletons. CDR1 SGHTA and CDR2 FQGNSA come from the germline V gene. The CDR3 runs 15 residues. V gave up 3 bases and J gave up 4 bases; unmatched junction bases: 8. The V and J genes are TRBV7-2 and TRBJ1-2, with 7 nucleotides matching TRBD1. The sequenced sample consisted of memory CD4+ T cells from blood. The TCR sequence derives from an adult in good health and CMV-seropositive. CDR3 sequence reads: CASSFQGGGLYGYTF. CDR3 nucleotides: TGTGCCAGCAGCTTTCAGGGAGGGGGCCTCTATGGCTACACCTTC. Full variable domain (rest looked up from reference TRBV7-2 and TRBJ1-2): GAGVSQSPSNKVTEKGKDVELRCDPISGHTALYWYRQSLGQGLEFLIYFQGNSAPDKSGLPSDRFSAERTGGSVSTLTIQRTQQEDSAVYLCASSFQGGGLYGYTFGSGTRLTVV.